This is a list of T cell receptor beta chains from one sample in a study of cytomegalovirus exposure and HLA in healthy donors. Method: immunoSEQ multiplex PCR; TCRdb's copy keeps in-frame clones and lacks some. The data show 160,000 or so clones, approximately 86% seen once. The sequencing sample was made of PBMCs. These receptors came from a young woman in good health and CMV-seronegative. Both conserved end residues are part of each CDR3. The order of the fields is clone size, J gene, V gene, CDR3 protein. Part of the rows lack a size; the others show once, few, many or a class for expanded clones.

size: -; J: TRBJ2-5; V: TRBV28; CDR3: CASSLLGGQEETQYF
size: -; J: TRBJ2-7; V: TRBV4-1; CDR3: CASSQGIPSGYEQYF
size: -; J: TRBJ2-7; V: TRBV29-1; CDR3: CSVEQEGGPYEQYF
size: -; J: TRBJ2-7; V: TRBV27; CDR3: CASSFYGAEQYF
size: -; J: TRBJ1-1; V: TRBV11-2; CDR3: CASSLLTDRPRAFF
size: -; J: TRBJ1-5; V: TRBV30; CDR3: CAWSVGGRQPQHF
size: -; J: TRBJ2-3; V: TRBV28; CDR3: CASSLTQGPDTQYF
size: -; J: TRBJ1-2; V: TRBV30; CDR3: CAWRQVQGYTF
size: -; J: TRBJ2-5; V: TRBV28; CDR3: CASSLSETQYF
size: once; J: TRBJ2-1; V: TRBV2; CDR3: CASISPRDRVHNEQFF
size: -; J: TRBJ1-2; V: TRBV2; CDR3: CASERGTGSNYGYTF
size: -; J: TRBJ2-3; V: TRBV11-3; CDR3: CASSPGGSTDTQYF
size: -; J: TRBJ1-4; V: TRBV11-3; CDR3: CASSPGEDRVSTNEKLFF
size: -; J: TRBJ2-2; V: TRBV4-1; CDR3: CASSPNYGSTMNTGELFF
size: -; J: TRBJ1-1; V: TRBV4-2; CDR3: CASSQGRENTEAFF
size: -; J: TRBJ2-5; V: TRBV7-9; CDR3: CASSSRDRGPETQYF
size: few; J: TRBJ2-2; V: TRBV19; CDR3: CASKLAGGRIGELFF
size: -; J: TRBJ2-1; V: TRBV30; CDR3: CAWSAGGRYNEQFF
size: few; J: TRBJ1-4; V: TRBV6-6; CDR3: CASTSLRDREKLFF
size: -; J: TRBJ1-4; V: TRBV5-4; CDR3: CASSLKQGARANEKLFF
size: -; J: TRBJ2-1; V: TRBV23-1; CDR3: CASSQQQGILWNNEQFF
size: -; J: TRBJ2-1; V: TRBV7-7; CDR3: CASSRTSGDYNEQFF
size: -; J: TRBJ2-5; V: TRBV27; CDR3: CASSPWTSAQETQYF
size: -; J: TRBJ1-6; V: TRBV5-4; CDR3: CASSSMGLPLSPLHF
size: -; J: TRBJ2-3; V: TRBV7-8; CDR3: CASSPNQGAGITDTQYF
size: -; J: TRBJ2-1; V: TRBV6-5; CDR3: CASSTDRTGYNEQFF
size: -; J: TRBJ1-4; V: TRBV2; CDR3: CASSEIPLSAAKLFF
size: -; J: TRBJ2-1; V: TRBV5-8; CDR3: CASSLGGSSYNEQFF
size: -; J: TRBJ1-1; V: TRBV19; CDR3: CASSIDGRANTEAFF
size: -; J: TRBJ2-6; V: TRBV9; CDR3: CASSVQAWGGSSGANVLTF
size: -; J: TRBJ2-7; V: TRBV27; CDR3: CASSGDSFYEQYF
size: -; J: TRBJ1-2; V: TRBV19; CDR3: CASSPEPGSLYGYTF
size: -; J: TRBJ1-5; V: TRBV6-5; CDR3: CASRGRIDQPQHF
size: -; J: TRBJ2-1; V: TRBV5-1; CDR3: CASSPGTSDYNEQFF
size: -; J: TRBJ2-7; V: TRBV27; CDR3: CASSPGTGYPYEQYF
size: -; J: TRBJ1-3; V: TRBV28; CDR3: CASSLGLTGNTIYF
size: -; J: TRBJ2-2; V: TRBV7-8; CDR3: CASSLGTATGELFF
size: -; J: TRBJ2-7; V: TRBV28; CDR3: CASSRPLAGLAYEQYF
size: -; J: TRBJ2-2; V: TRBV19; CDR3: CAVSRPGELFF
size: -; J: TRBJ1-2; V: TRBV6-1; CDR3: CASSAKQGTGGYTF
size: -; J: TRBJ2-7; V: TRBV28; CDR3: CASSLWTSGGYEQYF
size: -; J: TRBJ2-7; V: TRBV5-4; CDR3: CASTTTGTGTSYEQYF
size: -; J: TRBJ1-4; V: TRBV27; CDR3: CASSRSILGKLFF
size: -; J: TRBJ2-1; V: TRBV29-1; CDR3: CRVGAGSNEQFF